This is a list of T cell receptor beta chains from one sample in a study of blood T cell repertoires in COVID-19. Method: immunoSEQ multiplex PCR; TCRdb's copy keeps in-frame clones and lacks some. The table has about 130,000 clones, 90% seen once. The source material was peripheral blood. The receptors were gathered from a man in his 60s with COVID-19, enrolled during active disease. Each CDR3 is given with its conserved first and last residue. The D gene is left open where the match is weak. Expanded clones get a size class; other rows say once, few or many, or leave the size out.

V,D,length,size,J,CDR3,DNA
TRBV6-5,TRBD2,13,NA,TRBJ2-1,CASSYSSGREQFF,TGTGCCAGCAGTTACTCTAGCGGGAGAGAGCAGTTCTTC
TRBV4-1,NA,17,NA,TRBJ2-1,CASSQGPKEVMYNEQFF,TGCGCCAGCAGCCAAGGGCCAAAGGAGGTGATGTACAATGAGCAGTTCTTC
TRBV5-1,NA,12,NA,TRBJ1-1,CASSYDRLRAFF,TGCGCCAGCAGCTACGACAGATTAAGAGCTTTCTTT
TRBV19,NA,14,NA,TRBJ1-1,CASSNRDGNTEAFF,TGTGCCAGTAGCAACAGGGACGGGAACACTGAAGCTTTCTTT
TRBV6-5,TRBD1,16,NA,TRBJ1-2,CASSYFPGQTKDGYTF,TGTGCCAGCAGTTATTTCCCGGGACAGACTAAGGATGGCTACACCTTC
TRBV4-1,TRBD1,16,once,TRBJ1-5,CASSQEYRGLFQPQHF,TGCGCCAGCAGCCAAGAGTACAGGGGGCTTTTTCAGCCCCAGCATTTT
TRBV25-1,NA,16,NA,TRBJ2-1,CASSEAGDNPYNEQFF,TGTGCCAGCAGTGAAGCTGGGGACAATCCATACAATGAGCAGTTCTTC
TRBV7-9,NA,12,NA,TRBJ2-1,CASQSGSHEQFF,TGTGCCAGCCAATCGGGGTCCCATGAGCAGTTCTTC
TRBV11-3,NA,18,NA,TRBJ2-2,CASSPQYRRGFGTGELFF,TGTGCCAGCAGCCCCCAATATAGGCGGGGCTTCGGGACCGGGGAGCTGTTTTTT
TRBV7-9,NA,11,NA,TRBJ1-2,CASSSDYGYTF,TGTGCCAGCAGTTCAGACTATGGCTACACCTTC
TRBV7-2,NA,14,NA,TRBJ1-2,CASSFESRNYGYTF,TGTGCCAGCAGCTTCGAATCGAGGAACTATGGCTACACCTTC
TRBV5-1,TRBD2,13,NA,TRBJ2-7,CASSWTSTGEQYF,TGCGCCAGCAGCTGGACTAGTACCGGCGAGCAGTACTTC
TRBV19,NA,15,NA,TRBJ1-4,CASSFHRATNEKLFF,TGTGCCAGTAGTTTCCACAGGGCAACTAATGAAAAACTGTTTTTT
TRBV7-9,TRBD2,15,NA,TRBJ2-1,CASSFRTSGNNEQFF,TGTGCCAGCAGCTTTAGGACTAGCGGAAACAATGAGCAGTTCTTC
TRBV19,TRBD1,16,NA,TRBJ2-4,CASRRLGGTASNIQYF,TGTGCCAGTAGGCGATTAGGTGGGACAGCCTCGAACATTCAGTACTTC
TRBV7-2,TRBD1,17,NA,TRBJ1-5,CASSHITGGYSNQPQHF,TGTGCCAGCAGCCATATAACAGGGGGCTATAGCAATCAGCCCCAGCATTTT
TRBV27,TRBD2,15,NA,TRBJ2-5,CASSTRLAGQETQYF,TGTGCCAGCAGTACTCGACTAGCGGGTCAAGAGACCCAGTACTTC
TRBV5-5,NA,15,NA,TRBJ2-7,CASTGSNGYSYEQYF,TGTGCCAGCACCGGGTCGAATGGGTATAGCTACGAGCAGTACTTC